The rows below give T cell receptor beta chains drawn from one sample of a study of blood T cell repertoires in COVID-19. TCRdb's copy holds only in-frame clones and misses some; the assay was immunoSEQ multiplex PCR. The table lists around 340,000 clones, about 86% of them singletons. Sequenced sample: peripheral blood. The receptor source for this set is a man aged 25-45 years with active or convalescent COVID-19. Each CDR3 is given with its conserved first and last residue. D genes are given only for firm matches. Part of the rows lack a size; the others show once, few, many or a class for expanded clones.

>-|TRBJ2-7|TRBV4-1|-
TGCGCCAGCAGCCAAGGTACTGGCGAGCAGTACTTC
CASSQGTGEQYF
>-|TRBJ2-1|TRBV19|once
TGTGCCAGTAGTATGGGTAGGGGTAGGGCTTACAATGAGCAGTTCTTC
CASSMGRGRAYNEQFF
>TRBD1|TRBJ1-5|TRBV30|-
TGTGCCTGGGGACAGGGGGCCAGCAATCAGCCCCAGCATTTT
CAWGQGASNQPQHF
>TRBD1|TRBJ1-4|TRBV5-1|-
TGCGCCAGCACCACCCAGGGGGGAAGGAAAAAACTGTTTTTT
CASTTQGGRKKLFF
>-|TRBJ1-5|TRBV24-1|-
TGTGCCACCAGTGACCACACAAACAATCAGCCCCAGCATTTT
CATSDHTNNQPQHF
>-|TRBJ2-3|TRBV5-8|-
TGTGCCAGCAGCTTGGGGCCCGGGCTAGCAGGAGATACGCAGTATTTT
CASSLGPGLAGDTQYF
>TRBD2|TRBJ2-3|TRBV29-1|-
TGCAGCGTTGGGGGACTAGGAAACACAGATACGCAGTATTTT
CSVGGLGNTDTQYF
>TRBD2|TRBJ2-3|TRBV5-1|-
TGCGCCAGCAGCCCTGGGGGGCTAGCGGGAACAGATACGCAGTATTTT
CASSPGGLAGTDTQYF
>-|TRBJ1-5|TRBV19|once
TGTGCCAGTAGTATTGAGGCATATAGCAATCAGCCCCAGCATTTT
CASSIEAYSNQPQHF
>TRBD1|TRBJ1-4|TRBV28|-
TGTGCCAGCACCCAAACCGGGACAGGGGGCGAAAAACTGTTTTTT
CASTQTGTGGEKLFF
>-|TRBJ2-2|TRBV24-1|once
TGTGCCACCAGTGGCGGAAGCACCGGGGAGCTGTTTTTT
CATSGGSTGELFF
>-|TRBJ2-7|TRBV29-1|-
TGCAGCGTTGGGACTGTAAGGGTGCAGTACTTC
CSVGTVRVQYF
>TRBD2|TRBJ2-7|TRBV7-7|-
TGTGCCAGCAGCCCCGGGATAGCGGGCCCCGACGAGCAGTACTTC
CASSPGIAGPDEQYF
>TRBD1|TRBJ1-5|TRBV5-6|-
TGTGCCAGCAGCTCGGGGACAGGGCCTAGCAATCAGCCCCAGCATTTT
CASSSGTGPSNQPQHF
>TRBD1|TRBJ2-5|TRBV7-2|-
TGTGCCAGCAGCTCCTTGGGACAGGGGATGGAGACCCAGTACTTC
CASSSLGQGMETQYF
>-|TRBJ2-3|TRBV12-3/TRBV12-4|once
TGTGCCAGCAGGTACTACAACACAGATACGCAGTATTTT
CASRYYNTDTQYF
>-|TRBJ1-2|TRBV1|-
TGCACCAGCAGCCCCCGCGACAGGGAAGGCGTTCTTGGCTATGGCTACACCTTC
CTSSPRDREGVLGYGYTF